This is a list of T cell receptor beta chains from one sample in a study of CXCR3-negative and CXCR3-positive naive CD8 T cells. TCRdb reprocessed the 5' RACE reads, keeping one entry per CDR3 protein, no DNA. The sample has some 130,000 distinct CDR3 sequences; the top ten hold roughly 0.31%. Input material: naive CXCR3- CD8+ T cells from blood. These receptor sequences come from a human donor in good health. Some clones in this sample may be carry-over from other donors' samples. Both conserved end residues are part of each CDR3.

V gene	CDR3 length	J gene	CDR3 protein
TRBV7-8	13	TRBJ2-1	CASSLQSVNEQFF
TRBV29-1	13	TRBJ2-7	CSVEGGTPSEQYF
TRBV14	15	TRBJ1-4	CASSQRGPGWEKLFF
TRBV28	12	TRBJ2-1	CASSLVFPEQFF
TRBV29-1	13	TRBJ1-2	CSVDSHQVYGYTF
TRBV6-7	17	TRBJ2-1	CASSIKRNSRCYNEQFF
TRBV29-1	14	TRBJ2-3	CSVEGLAGADTQYF
TRBV3-1	13	TRBJ1-1	CASSQETPVEAFF
TRBV29-1	13	TRBJ2-1	CSVDQGVFGEQFF
TRBV12-3/TRBV12-4	15	TRBJ2-1	CASSSGASGIGEQFF
TRBV29-1	14	TRBJ2-7	CSVASPDSTYEQYF
TRBV7-8	15	TRBJ2-7	CASSPPKGASGEQYF
TRBV29-1	15	TRBJ2-1	CSVATDSSSYNEQFF
TRBV28	13	TRBJ2-1	CASSLGRSSEQFF
TRBV29-1	12	TRBJ2-5	CSVFEGAGTQYF
TRBV5-6	17	TRBJ2-1	CASSLGSGRSSYNEQFF
TRBV29-1	13	TRBJ2-2	CSVVRTNTGELFF
TRBV29-1	13	TRBJ1-2	CSVSRDRDYGYTF
TRBV7-9	14	TRBJ2-7	CASSPGQGVYEQYF
TRBV4-1	17	TRBJ2-2	CASSQESLGSITGELFF
TRBV15	17	TRBJ2-1	CATSRTTIGGSYNEQFF
TRBV14	19	TRBJ2-3	CASSQDLNGSTYYTDTQYF
TRBV14	14	TRBJ2-7	CASTTGTGAPEQYF
TRBV5-1	16	TRBJ2-3	CASSLEWQGGPNTQYF
TRBV12-3/TRBV12-4	12	TRBJ2-5	CASSLGVGTQYF
TRBV12-5	14	TRBJ2-7	CASGLDVEGYEQYF
TRBV2	14	TRBJ2-3	CASTEEVGTDTQYF
TRBV7-9	14	TRBJ2-5	CASSLTGRGETQYF
TRBV2	18	TRBJ2-1	CASIGTSGGPSSYNEQFF
TRBV24-1	14	TRBJ2-1	CATSGTSGDNEQFF
TRBV29-1	15	TRBJ1-2	CSVDPPGQGDYGYTF
TRBV29-1	15	TRBJ1-1	CSVEGGGASDTEAFF
TRBV12-2	14	TRBJ2-7	CASRPPGGAYEQYF
TRBV5-1	14	TRBJ2-7	CASSIRQGGYEQYF
TRBV29-1	16	TRBJ2-1	CSVEDGRARLYNEQFF
TRBV4-1	17	TRBJ2-3	CASSQVSSGSFTDTQYF
TRBV29-1	14	TRBJ2-1	CSVAGGAGLNEQFF
TRBV20-1	15	TRBJ1-5	CSAWAYGVGNQPQHF
TRBV7-9	14	TRBJ2-3	CASSLAPGTDTQYF
TRBV29-1	14	TRBJ2-2	CSVLGLDRTGELFF
TRBV12-3/TRBV12-4	17	TRBJ2-1	CASLTSSGWSSYNEQFF
TRBV29-1	15	TRBJ2-2	CSGREERTNTGELFF
TRBV6-2/TRBV6-3	15	TRBJ2-1	CASSYASADINEQFF
TRBV5-1	12	TRBJ2-1	CASREYYNEQFF
TRBV4-3	15	TRBJ2-2	CASSPWTGDTGELFF
TRBV4-3	18	TRBJ2-1	CASSQDTTAAGGYNEQFF
TRBV29-1	11	TRBJ1-1	CSVVINTEAFF
TRBV12-3/TRBV12-4	15	TRBJ2-3	CASSFLGGRTDTQYF
TRBV7-9	15	TRBJ2-7	CASSFPGTGTDEQYF
TRBV12-3/TRBV12-4	13	TRBJ1-5	CASSLLGNQPQHF